Sequencing of this T cell receptor (beta chain) was carried out in a study of T-cell reconstitution after alpha-beta-depleted transplantation in children. Unique molecular identifiers were incorporated during preparation of the TCRbeta library. One entry per CDR3 protein results from TCRdb running MiXCR on the PCR reads. The table records about 98,000 distinct CDR3 sequences, more than 20% of them present only once. Study-wide results and caveats: About two months after transplant, alpha-beta T cells reportedly came from several hundred expanded graft clones. Where some patients showed high TCRbeta diversity at day 60, it came from recipient T cells and thymic progenitors that had survived. Fresh T-cell production supplied most of the T-cell counts and diversity seen one year after transplant.

Of note for this clonotype: Its target is not known.

The sequenced sample was PBMCs, obtained before TCRalphabeta/CD19-depleted stem cell transplant. This receptor was identified in a boy aged 2 to 9 with acute lymphoblastic leukemia, due to receive a stem cell transplant.

The CDR3 coding sequence is TGTGCCAGCAGTTCCACCCGACAGGTTCTTTATTATGGCTACACCTTC. Translation: CASSSTRQVLYYGYTF. The chain recombines TRBV12-3 or TRBV12-4 with TRBJ1-2; maybe TRBD1 (6 bases). V was cut by 4 bases and J by 5 bases, with 20 bases left in between. CDR3 size: 16 residues.